This TCR beta chain appears in the sequencing data of a study of T cell responses to AZD1222 COVID-19 vaccine. The table came from immunoSEQ multiplex PCR; TCRdb's copy has only in-frame clones and leaves some out. Found here are about 150,000 clones, 90% of them singletons; the top ten hold less than 1.6%. CDR3 size: 15 residues. CDR1 KGHDR and CDR2 SFDVKD come from the germline V gene. Trimming shortened V by 3 bases and J by 0 bases, and 9 bases separated the two germline ends. This TCR was sampled from an adult who received the AZD1222 COVID-19 vaccine. The source was peripheral blood, collected 28 days after the second AZD1222 dose. This chain joins TRBV24-1 and TRBJ2-3; D unresolved. The CDR3 DNA is TGTGCCACCAGTGATAGAAAAACTAGCACAGATACGCAGTATTTT. Translating gives CATSDRKTSTDTQYF.